Listed here are 21 T cell receptor beta chains from one sample, sequenced in a study of T cell repertoires in cytomegalovirus infection. TCRdb called the reads again in MiXCR, with one record for every CDR3 protein. The top ten clones hold approximately 13% of a sample with around 800,000 distinct CDR3 sequences, 30% to 35% of them seen once. No antigen is known for these receptors. Specimen: cultured CD8+ T cells from PBMCs, collected from culture after CMV antigen stimulation. These receptors were obtained from a human donor in good health (CMV status not recorded). Some clones in this sample may be carry-over from other donors' samples.

The CDR3 DNA sequence: TGTGCCAACATGAAAGTGGGTCCTGAAGCTTTCTTT. It yields the protein CANMKVGPEAFF. The chain carries TRBV7-3 and TRBJ1-1; D is ambiguous. Trimming took off 10 bases at V and 6 bases at J, with 15 bases between the two ends. This CDR3 spans 12 amino acids. The germline V gene has CDR1 SGHTA and CDR2 FQGTGA.

The chain couples TRBV19 to TRBJ1-2; D remains ambiguous. There are 12 residues in the CDR3. V was shortened by 6 bases and J by 4 bases, with 9 bases between the two germline ends. Germline loops: CDR1 LNHDA, CDR2 SQIVND (reference sequence). CDR3 nucleotides: TGTGCCAGTAGAGTAGTTAGCTATGGCTACACCTTC. Protein product: CASRVVSYGYTF. The complete variable domain, with remaining parts taken from reference TRBV19 and TRBJ1-2, reads DGGITQSPKYLFRKEGQNVTLSCEQNLNHDAMYWYRQDPGQGLRLIYYSQIVNDFQKGDIAEGYSVSREKKESFPLTVTSAQKNPTAFYLCASRVVSYGYTFGSGTRLTVV.

This clonotype was detected a few times. The genes are TRBV12-3 or TRBV12-4 and TRBJ1-1; D ambiguous. There are 17 residues in the CDR3. Between the trimmed V and J ends, which lost 7 bases and 2 bases, there was a span of 23 bases. The CDR3 region is CASTLIPIITGNTEAFF. The CDR3 bases are TGTGCCAGCACCCTCATCCCCATAATTACGGGAAACACTGAAGCTTTCTTT.

This clonotype was detected a few times. The chain employs TRBV25-1 and TRBJ2-1; a possible D gene is TRBD1 (7 bases). Germline values: CDR1 MGHDK, CDR2 SYGVNS. The V end lost 0 bases, the J end lost 5 bases, and 32 bases lay between the germline ends. This CDR3 contains 22 residues. The CDR3: CASSEYFSERGTAKLMHNEQFF. CDR3 DNA sequence: TGTGCCAGCAGTGAATATTTTAGCGAACGCGGGACAGCCAAATTAATGCACAATGAGCAGTTCTTC.

This clonotype has at least ten counts. This rearrangement joins TRBV7-9 to TRBJ1-5; 7 bases are a match to TRBD1. Trimming cost V 4 bases and J 0 bases; bases outside gene matches: 3. Germline assignment: CDR1 SEHNR and CDR2 FQNEAQ (reference sequence). This CDR3 region has 15 residues. The CDR3 spells CASSSGQNSNQPQHF. In DNA, the CDR3 is TGTGCCAGCAGCTCGGGACAGAATAGCAATCAGCCCCAGCATTTT.

The chain carries TRBV6-2 or TRBV6-3 and TRBJ1-5; D is unclear. Germline V gene lookup returns CDR1 MNHEY and CDR2 SVGEGT. This CDR3 comprises 13 residues. Trimming cost V 3 bases and J 6 bases, with 9 bases left between them. The CDR3 loop is CASSYVWGQPQHF. In DNA, the CDR3 is TGTGCCAGCAGTTATGTCTGGGGTCAGCCCCAGCATTTT.

This sequence joins TRBV9 and TRBJ2-4, with D perhaps given as TRBD1 or TRBD2 (6 bases each). This CDR3 contains 17 residues. V was pared by 1 base and J by 9 bases, with 23 bases between. Germline CDR1 and CDR2: SGDLS and YYNGEE. CDR3 DNA sequence: TGTGCCAGCAGCGTAAACGGTATAGGGCTGGAGGGGGGCATTCAGTACTTC. This sequence encodes CASSVNGIGLEGGIQYF.

This clonotype was counted a few times. The chain joins TRBV28 to TRBJ1-2; TRBD1 might be the D (5 bases). The CDR3 length is 15 residues. CDR1 is MDHEN and CDR2 is SYDVKM in the germline V gene. V was clipped by 5 bases and J by 4 bases, with 17 bases between them. In DNA form, the CDR3 reads TGTGCCAGCAGTGGGGAGGTCGACGGGGGCTATGGCTACACCTTC. Its protein is CASSGEVDGGYGYTF.

The V call is TRBV5-5, the J call TRBJ2-7; D may correspond to TRBD1 or TRBD2 (5 bases each). This CDR3 is 14 amino acids long. The germline V gene has CDR1 SGHKS and CDR2 YYEKEE (reference sequence). The V gene lost 4 bases and the J gene lost 0 bases, with 11 bases spanning the gap. CDR3 in DNA: TGTGCCAGCAGCGTCGGGACGGACTCCTACGAGCAGTACGTC. This translates into CASSVGTDSYEQYV.

The chain has TRBV7-6 and TRBJ1-4; tentative D call: TRBD1 (5 bases). This CDR3 is 15 amino acids long. V was cut by 5 bases and J by 3 bases, with 13 bases left in between. The germline V gene has CDR1 SGHVS and CDR2 FNYEAQ. The CDR3, as DNA: TGTGCCAGCAGCGACAGAGACGTGGCTAATGAAAAACTGTTTTTT. Protein sequence: CASSDRDVANEKLFF.

This clonotype was seen a few times. The chain's CDR3 is CASSYLGADLRANVLTF. CDR3 in DNA: TGTGCCAGCAGCTATTTGGGGGCCGATTTAAGGGCCAACGTCCTGACTTTC. The rearrangement joins TRBV7-2 to TRBJ2-6; D perhaps matches TRBD1 (6 bases). With 4 bases removed from V and 5 bases from J, the gap between germline ends came to 18 bases. CDR1 and CDR2 from the germline V gene are SGHTA and FQGNSA. The CDR3 spans 17 residues.

The rearrangement joins TRBV6-5 to TRBJ2-2; a possible D gene is TRBD1 (5 bases). The CDR3 runs to 15 residues. The V end lost 1 base, the J end lost 8 bases, and 14 bases lay between the germline ends. Germline V gene lookup returns CDR1 MNHEY and CDR2 SVGAGI. CDR3 coding DNA: TGTGCCAGCAGTTACTTAGACAGTAGTGCAGGGGAGCTGTTTTTT. It codes for CASSYLDSSAGELFF.

In this sample, this clonotype turned up once. The chain couples TRBV24-1 to TRBJ2-3, with D tentatively TRBD2 (5 bases). The CDR3 loop spans 13 amino acids. From germline, CDR1 is KGHDR and CDR2 SFDVKD. V shed 5 bases and J shed 5 bases, with 10 bases lying between them. The CDR3 nucleotides are TGTGCCACCAGTGGAAGTGCGGGAGATACGCAGTATTTT. Translated: CATSGSAGDTQYF.

The chain employs TRBV7-3 and TRBJ1-1; 11 bases align to TRBD1. The CDR3 spans 15 residues. V shed 4 bases, J shed 4 bases, and the junction held 5 bases outside the gene matches. Germline lookup yields CDR1 SGHTA and CDR2 FQGTGA. This chain's CDR3 is CASSWEDRGLTEAFF. CDR3 DNA sequence: TGTGCCAGCAGCTGGGAGGACAGGGGGCTCACTGAAGCTTTCTTT.

This clonotype was recorded at least ten times. One junction end does not reproduce the germline sequence, and a read error may be involved. This chain connects TRBV5-1 to TRBJ2-1; 9 bases align to TRBD2. This CDR3 is 15 amino acids long. The germline V gene has CDR1 SGHRS and CDR2 YFSETQ. The CDR3 DNA sequence: TGTGCCAGCAGCGCGCTAGCGGGGCCTTACAATGAGCAGTTCTTC. This encodes CASSALAGPYNEQFF.

This clonotype was detected ten times or more. This chain joins TRBV7-6 and TRBJ2-1, with 7 bases aligning to TRBD1. V was pared by 5 bases and J by 2 bases, with 12 bases of the junction left unmatched. The CDR3 spans 17 residues. Looked up from germline, CDR1 is SGHVS and CDR2 is FNYEAQ. DNA for the CDR3: TGTGCCAGCAGCCTTACCGGGACAGTGCCGACCTACAATGAGCAGTTCTTC. Its translation is CASSLTGTVPTYNEQFF.

This clonotype was observed a few times. The chain recombines TRBV12-3 or TRBV12-4 with TRBJ2-3, with 10 bases identical to TRBD2. Trimming cost V 5 bases and J 3 bases; bases outside gene matches: 5. The CDR3 covers 15 residues. The CDR3 loop reads CASSDGTSETDTQYF. The CDR3 DNA is TGTGCCAGCAGTGATGGGACTAGCGAAACAGATACGCAGTATTTT.

On this clonotype itself: The conserved phenylalanine or tryptophan is not found at the CDR3 terminus, so this likely reflects a read error. The V call is TRBV7-4, the J call TRBJ2-5, with TRBD1 matching 10 bases. This CDR3 contains 15 residues. The germline CDR1 and CDR2 sequences are SGHVT and SQSDAQ. Germline trimming cut 2 bases from V and 6 bases from J; bases unmatched to any gene: 6. CDR3 sequence (DNA): TGTGCCAGCAGCTTATCGGACAGGGGGTGGCAGACCCAGTACTAC. Translating it yields CASSLSDRGWQTQYY.

The CDR3 region is CASSLGGTPPYRETQYF. CDR3 DNA: TGTGCCAGCAGCCTCGGGGGGACTCCTCCCTATCGAGAGACCCAGTACTTC. The gene calls are TRBV7-6 and TRBJ2-5; 7 bases line up with TRBD2. The germline CDR1 and CDR2 sequences are SGHVS and FNYEAQ. The CDR3 consists of 17 residues. The trim removed 5 bases at V and 4 bases at J, leaving 16 bases unmatched.

This clonotype has at least ten counts. One end of the junction varies from germline; a read error may be responsible. The rearrangement links TRBV12-3 or TRBV12-4 to TRBJ1-1, with TRBD1 identical over 7 bases. The CDR3 loop spans 13 amino acids. DNA of the CDR3: TGTGCCAGCAGCTTAGGGGGCCAAACTGAAGCTTTCTTT. Protein: CASSLGGQTEAFF.

This clonotype was detected only a few times. This rearrangement joins TRBV4-1 to TRBJ1-1; D remains unclear. In germline, CDR1 is MGHRA, CDR2 YSYEKL. This CDR3 contains 14 residues. Deletions cut 0 bases from V and 6 bases from J, with 11 bases between. This CDR3 reads CASSQDALIAEAFF. The CDR3 DNA sequence: TGCGCCAGCAGCCAAGACGCTCTAATCGCTGAAGCTTTCTTT.